The 29 T cell receptor beta chains below come from one sample, sequenced in a study of identical twins. TCRdb itself ran the 5' RACE reads through MiXCR, one entry per CDR3 protein. The repertoire holds 450,000 or so distinct CDR3 sequences, approximately 18% seen once, with 12% in the top ten. The specimen was naive T cells sorted from blood. The source is a man aged 45-60 years in good health.

This chain links TRBV29-1 with TRBJ1-1, with TRBD1 matching over 7 bases. Germline V gene sequence: CDR1 SQVTM, CDR2 ANQGSEA. This CDR3 region has 15 residues. With V trimmed by 4 bases and J by 6 bases, 14 bases remained unmatched. This CDR3 reads CSVVGDRDPHSEAFF. The CDR3 DNA reads as TGCAGCGTTGTTGGAGACAGGGACCCGCACTCTGAAGCTTTCTTT.

This clonotype has a single count. The chain uses TRBV6-1 and TRBJ2-7, with 7 bases identical to TRBD1. J was trimmed by 0 bases and V by 6 bases; bases with no gene match: 8. The CDR3 loop spans 15 amino acids. Germline CDR1 MNHNS, CDR2 SASEGT. The CDR3 nucleotides read TGTGCCAGCAGAGTAGACAGGGCCGGCTCCTACGAGCAGTACTTC. Translating gives CASRVDRAGSYEQYF.

This clonotype is a singleton in its sample. The genes are TRBV29-1 and TRBJ2-3, with no clear D. The CDR3 runs to 14 residues. Germline lookup yields CDR1 SQVTM and CDR2 ANQGSEA. V was cut by 6 bases and J by 0 bases, with 13 bases left in between. CDR3 protein: CSVPRAFSTDTQYF. CDR3 DNA: TGCAGCGTCCCCCGCGCCTTTAGCACAGATACGCAGTATTTT.

This clonotype was seen more than once but under ten times. The chain links TRBV9 to TRBJ2-5; perhaps TRBD1 as D (6 bases). V was pared by 3 bases and J by 2 bases, with 8 bases between. Germline V CDR1 and CDR2: SGDLS, YYNGEE. The CDR3 contains 13 residues. The CDR3 loop is CASSATGQETQYF. The CDR3 bases are TGTGCCAGCAGCGCTACAGGGCAAGAGACCCAGTACTTC.

The V call is TRBV27, the J call TRBJ2-7; D is unresolved. Germline V gene data show CDR1 as MNHEY and CDR2 as SMNVEV (reference sequence). This CDR3 comprises 14 residues. V was cut by 3 bases and J by 4 bases, with 13 bases left in between. The CDR3 loop is CASSFVNSVYEQYF. Written as DNA, the CDR3 is TGTGCCAGCAGTTTCGTCAATTCGGTGTACGAGCAGTACTTC.

The chain uses TRBV6-2 or TRBV6-3 and TRBJ2-1; the D gene could be TRBD1 or TRBD2 (5 bases each). Trimming stripped 1 base from V and 5 bases from J, with 24 bases between. The CDR3 is 19 amino acids. Germline CDR1 reads MNHEY; CDR2 reads SVGEGT. The CDR3 DNA reads TGTGCCAGCAGTTACTTTATAAGGGTCGGGGACGACTCACACAATGAGCAGTTCTTC. Translating it yields CASSYFIRVGDDSHNEQFF.

This clonotype was seen only a few times. The CDR3 nucleotides read TGTGCCAGCAGTTCGGTAGCGGGGAGGACCTACAATGAGCAGTTCTTC. Encoded protein: CASSSVAGRTYNEQFF. The chain has TRBV27 and TRBJ2-1, with 8 bases fitting TRBD2. J gave up 2 bases and V 4 bases, and 7 bases lay outside the gene matches. This CDR3 has 16 amino acids. CDR1 and CDR2 (germline): MNHEY, SMNVEV (reference sequence).

This clonotype was seen ten or more times. J is TRBJ2-5 and V is TRBV20-1; 8 bases line up with TRBD2. The CDR3 totals 14 residues. With V trimmed by 3 bases and J by 5 bases, 8 bases remained unmatched. Germline V lookup: CDR1 DFQATT, CDR2 SNEGSKA (reference sequence). DNA for the CDR3: TGCAGTGCTAGTTTAAGCGGGAGTTGGGAGACCCAGTACTTC. Amino acid sequence: CSASLSGSWETQYF.

The V and J genes are TRBV11-1 and TRBJ2-1; 9 bases map to TRBD2. With V trimmed by 0 bases and J by 8 bases, 20 bases remained unmatched. CDR3 size: 20 residues. CDR1 is SGHAT, CDR2 FQDESV, per germline (reference sequence). CDR3 sequence (DNA): TGTGCCAGCAGCTTAGCGGCGTTGAGACTAGCGGAAGTCGGGAACTATGAGCAGTTCTTC. This gives the protein CASSLAALRLAEVGNYEQFF.

The rearrangement links TRBV7-2 to TRBJ2-3; 8 bases match TRBD1. CDR3 length equals 16 residues. J lost 0 bases, V lost 5 bases, and 7 bases had no gene match. Germline V CDR1 and CDR2: SGHTA, FQGNSA. The CDR3 reads CASSPWDRISTDTQYF. Written as DNA, the CDR3 is TGTGCCAGCAGCCCCTGGGACAGGATAAGCACAGATACGCAGTATTTT.

This sequence joins TRBV7-8 and TRBJ1-5; TRBD1 aligns across 9 bases. Per the germline V gene, CDR1 is SGHVS and CDR2 is FQNEAQ. V gave up 2 bases and J gave up 7 bases; unmatched junction bases: 9. CDR3 length equals 16 residues. In nucleotides, the CDR3 is TGTGCCAGCAGCTTACAAACAGGGGGCGGAGGCCAGCCCCAGCATTTT. Its protein is CASSLQTGGGGQPQHF. The complete variable domain, with remaining parts taken from reference TRBV7-8 and TRBJ1-5, reads GAGVSQSPRYKVAKRGQDVALRCDPISGHVSLFWYQQALGQGPEFLTYFQNEAQLDKSGLPSDRFFAERPEGSVSTLKIQRTQQEDSAVYLCASSLQTGGGGQPQHFGDGTRLSIL.

V usage is TRBV29-1 and J usage is TRBJ2-5; D is undetermined. The CDR3 is 14 residues long. The V gene's germline CDR1 is SQVTM and CDR2 ANQGSEA. Trimming took off 4 bases at V and 5 bases at J, with 17 bases between the two ends. CDR3 sequence (DNA): TGCAGCGTTGCCGAACACCCTTCGCGGGAGACCCAGTACTTC. It translates to CSVAEHPSRETQYF.

The rearrangement uses TRBV11-1 and TRBJ2-1; TRBD1 matches at 10 bases. J lost 7 bases, V lost 5 bases, and 8 bases had no gene match. CDR1 and CDR2 (germline): SGHAT, FQDESV (reference sequence). The CDR3 length is 15 residues. CDR3 region: CASSHRTGGTNEQFF. CDR3 DNA: TGTGCCAGCAGCCATCGGACAGGGGGGACAAATGAGCAGTTCTTC.

This chain's CDR3 is CSVVFLRESLEQYF. As DNA, the CDR3 is TGCAGCGTGGTCTTCCTCAGGGAATCACTTGAGCAGTACTTC. This chain links TRBV29-1 with TRBJ2-7; D might be TRBD1 (5 bases). The V end lost 6 bases, the J end lost 7 bases, and 22 bases lay between the germline ends. The CDR3 is 14 residues long. Germline lookup yields CDR1 SQVTM and CDR2 ANQGSEA.

The chain is built from TRBV10-3 and TRBJ2-5; 10 positions match TRBD2. V lost 5 bases to trimming and J lost 1 base; unmatched junction nucleotides: 4. This CDR3 region has 15 residues. Germline V lookup: CDR1 ENHRY, CDR2 SYGVKD. The CDR3 loop reads CAISPSGGPQETQYF. The CDR3 DNA reads as TGTGCCATCAGTCCTAGCGGGGGTCCCCAAGAGACCCAGTACTTC.

J is TRBJ2-5 and V is TRBV5-6; 16 nucleotides agree with TRBD2. The CDR3 totals 21 residues. The germline CDR1 and CDR2 sequences are SGHDT and YYEEEE. V trimming: 2 bases; J trimming: 5 bases; junction bases outside the gene matches: 18. The CDR3 loop reads CASSLSSGTSGRARNLETQYF. The CDR3 DNA follows: TGTGCCAGCAGCTTAAGCTCCGGGACTAGCGGGAGGGCACGCAATTTGGAGACCCAGTACTTC.

Concerning this clonotype: Given the absence of the conserved phenylalanine or tryptophan at the CDR3 end, a read error is likely. The limits of the CDR3 on the DNA are not certain, so only TCRdb's listed CDR3 is given. V usage is TRBV21-1 and J usage is TRBJ2-5; the table gives TRBD2 as D, unverified against the DNA. TRBV21-1 is listed as a pseudogene. The CDR3 length is 14 residues, termini included. CDR3: CASSSGELAGGPFV.

This clonotype has a handful of counts. The chain has TRBV15 and TRBJ2-1; D perhaps matches TRBD2 (7 bases). The V end was cut by 4 bases, the J end by 3 bases, with 19 bases between. Per the germline V gene, CDR1 is LNHNV and CDR2 is YYDKDF (reference sequence). There are 17 residues in the CDR3. In DNA, the CDR3 is TGTGCCACCAGCACTCTGAGGGGGGGTCTAGGCTACAATGAGCAGTTCTTC. It yields the protein CATSTLRGGLGYNEQFF.

The chain combines TRBV20-1 with TRBJ2-7; 8 bases line up with TRBD1. The V gene end was trimmed by 0 bases and the J gene end by 6 bases; junction bases not matched to a gene: 10. Germline loops: CDR1 DFQATT, CDR2 SNEGSKA (reference sequence). The CDR3 covers 15 residues. The CDR3 region is CSARDTGQAYIEQYF. CDR3 DNA: TGCAGTGCTAGAGATACGGGACAGGCTTACATCGAGCAGTACTTC.

This chain connects TRBV18 to TRBJ2-1; a weak D match, TRBD1 (5 bases). Germline CDR1 reads KGHSH; CDR2 reads LQKENI. This CDR3 has 15 residues. The germline V and J ends were trimmed by 2 bases and 8 bases, with 16 bases remaining between them. The CDR3 reads CASSPSGPLSHEQFF. CDR3 bases: TGTGCCAGCTCACCATCAGGGCCCCTTTCGCATGAGCAGTTCTTC.

This clonotype was observed many times. This chain connects TRBV20-1 to TRBJ2-7; D is unresolved. The germline CDR1 and CDR2 sequences are DFQATT and SNEGSKA (reference sequence). The CDR3 runs 11 residues. V dropped 0 bases and J dropped 3 bases, with 3 bases sitting between them. In DNA form, the CDR3 reads TGCAGTGCTAGAGATTACTACGAGCAGTACTTC. The encoded protein is CSARDYYEQYF.

The chain has TRBV11-2 and TRBJ2-1, with D tentatively TRBD2 (6 bases). CDR3 length: 16 amino acids. Trimming pared 6 bases from V and 0 bases from J, leaving 15 bases between. Germline lookup yields CDR1 SGHAT and CDR2 FQNNGV. CDR3 sequence (DNA): TGTGCCAGCAGATCCAGGAGGGGCGACTCCTACAATGAGCAGTTCTTC. Protein: CASRSRRGDSYNEQFF. The variable domain in full, completed from reference TRBV11-2 and TRBJ2-1, reads EAGVAQSPRYKIIEKRQSVAFWCNPISGHATLYWYQQILGQGPKLLIQFQNNGVVDDSQLPKDRFSAERLKGVDSTLKIQPAKLEDSAVYLCASRSRRGDSYNEQFFGPGTRLTVL.

CDR3 in amino acids: CASSPKAAGDAEAFF. CDR3 in DNA: TGTGCCAGCTCACCAAAGGCGGCAGGGGACGCTGAAGCTTTCTTT. The V gene is TRBV18, the J gene TRBJ1-1; a weak D match, TRBD1 (6 bases). With 2 bases removed from V and 6 bases from J, the gap between germline ends came to 16 bases. The CDR3 has 15 residues. CDR1 KGHSH and CDR2 LQKENI come from the germline V gene.

This chain uses TRBV10-3 with TRBJ2-5; the D is unclear. In germline, CDR1 is ENHRY, CDR2 SYGVKD. This CDR3 comprises 12 residues. V lost 4 bases and J 6 bases, leaving 9 bases between the germline ends. Here the CDR3 DNA reads TGTGCCATCAGTGCAGGCGATCAGACCCAGTACTTC. Its protein product is CAISAGDQTQYF.

This clonotype was counted between two and nine times. CDR3 region: CSAWDRSSGNTIYF. In DNA, the CDR3 is TGCAGTGCTTGGGACAGGAGCTCTGGAAACACCATATATTTT. The chain links TRBV20-1 to TRBJ1-3; 8 bases line up with TRBD1. This CDR3 is 14 amino acids long. J gave up 0 bases and V 5 bases, and 3 bases lay outside the gene matches. Germline CDR1 is DFQATT and CDR2 is SNEGSKA (reference sequence).

This clonotype was observed a handful of times. The J gene is TRBJ2-3, the V gene TRBV18; D ambiguous. V was shortened by 3 bases and J by 6 bases, with 16 bases between the two germline ends. The V gene's germline CDR1 is KGHSH and CDR2 LQKENI. The CDR3 runs to 15 residues. Here the CDR3 DNA reads TGTGCCAGCTCACCCGCGACGGCACGGGCTGATACGCAGTATTTT. It translates to CASSPATARADTQYF.

This clonotype has just a few counts. In nucleotides, the CDR3 is TGTGCCAGCAGCCCAATAGCGACCATTTTGAATGAGCAGTTCTTC. It specifies CASSPIATILNEQFF. The chain couples TRBV7-3 to TRBJ2-1; a possible D gene is TRBD2 (5 bases). The CDR3 extends over 15 amino acids. Trimming removed 5 bases at V and 7 bases at J, with 18 bases between. Germline assignment: CDR1 SGHTA and CDR2 FQGTGA.

V and J are TRBV5-1 and TRBJ2-5, with D possibly called TRBD1 or TRBD2 (6 bases each). Germline values: CDR1 SGHRS, CDR2 YFSETQ. This CDR3 spans 18 amino acids. Trimming removed 2 bases at V and 0 bases at J, with 20 bases between. The CDR3 is CASSFAWGAGSYQETQYF. CDR3 bases: TGCGCCAGCAGCTTCGCATGGGGGGCAGGATCGTACCAAGAGACCCAGTACTTC.

This clonotype has just a few counts. This chain uses TRBV7-2 with TRBJ2-3, with TRBD1 as a possible D gene (5 bases). Germline CDR1 SGHTA, CDR2 FQGNSA. The CDR3 is 16 residues long. The V end lost 1 base, the J end lost 5 bases, and 16 bases lay between the germline ends. Here the CDR3 reads CASSLEGWWQGDTQYF. The CDR3 DNA is TGTGCCAGCAGCTTAGAGGGTTGGTGGCAGGGAGATACGCAGTATTTT.